These T cell receptor beta chains were read from a single sample in a study of T cell responses to AZD1222 COVID-19 vaccine. Generated by immunoSEQ multiplex PCR, the TCRdb table keeps only in-frame clones and is missing some. There are tens of thousands of clones in the sample; over 75% occur only once, and 5.4% lies in the top ten. Sequenced material: peripheral blood, taken 28 days after the second AZD1222 dose. The receptor source for this set is an adult who received the AZD1222 COVID-19 vaccine. CDR3s include the opening cysteine and the closing phenylalanine or tryptophan. Fields, in order: clone size, J gene, D gene, V gene, CDR3 DNA, CDR3 protein. D genes are given only for firm matches. Rows may omit the clone size; those that give it use once, few, many or a size class.

>NA|TRBJ2-5|TRBD2|TRBV5-1
TGCGCCAGCAGCTTGGACCCGGGGGGAGGCCAAGAGACCCAGTACTTC
CASSLDPGGGQETQYF
>NA|TRBJ2-3|TRBD2|TRBV7-3
TGTGCCAGCAGCTCCGGGGGAGTAGCGGGGCCCCTAGATACGCAGTATTTT
CASSSGGVAGPLDTQYF
>NA|TRBJ1-1|TRBD1|TRBV7-8
TGTGCCAGCAGCGAGGACAGGGAAACTGAAGCTTTCTTT
CASSEDRETEAFF
>once|TRBJ2-7|NA|TRBV5-4
TGTGCCAGCAGCTTGGCCAGGGGGGAGGCCTACGAGCAGTACTTC
CASSLARGEAYEQYF
>NA|TRBJ1-3|NA|TRBV28
TGTGCCAGCGCTTCCGGGCCAGCCTCTGGAAACACCATATATTTT
CASASGPASGNTIYF
>NA|TRBJ2-7|TRBD2|TRBV6-5
TGTGCCAGCACCTCGCCTAGCGGGGGCAACGAGCAGTACTTC
CASTSPSGGNEQYF
>NA|TRBJ1-4|NA|TRBV7-2
TGTGCCAGCAGCTTAGCCCCCCGGGGCTACCCCCCTCGGGAACTGTTTTTT
CASSLAPRGYPPRELFF
>NA|TRBJ1-4|TRBD1|TRBV7-9
TGTGCCAGCAGCTTAGGCGGTATCCGGGACAGTCTATTGTTT
CASSLGGIRDSLLF
>NA|TRBJ1-1|NA|TRBV18
TGTGCCAGCTCACCCGACCGACGGCAGGGGAGGGGTGAAGCTTTCTTT
CASSPDRRQGRGEAFF
>NA|TRBJ1-1|NA|TRBV6-5
TGTGCCAGCAATAACGGCAGGGAGGCTTTCTTT
CASNNGREAFF
>NA|TRBJ1-2|NA|TRBV30
TGTGCCTGGATGACGGGACAAGGTTTAGACTACACCTTC
CAWMTGQGLDYTF
>NA|TRBJ2-3|NA|TRBV12-5
TGTGCTAGTGGTTTGGACACAGATACGCAGTATTTT
CASGLDTDTQYF
>NA|TRBJ2-3|NA|TRBV9
TGTGCCAGCAGCGTAGCTCAGGATACGCAGTATTTT
CASSVAQDTQYF
>NA|TRBJ1-2|NA|TRBV19
TGTGCCAGTAGTATGCCCCCATATGGCTACACCTTC
CASSMPPYGYTF
>NA|TRBJ2-7|NA|TRBV3-1/TRBV3-2
TGTGCCAGCAGCCAAGGGCTAGCTCCCTCCTACGAGCAGTACTTC
CASSQGLAPSYEQYF
>NA|TRBJ2-1|NA|TRBV24-1
TGTGCCACCAGTGATTTTGGGCAGGGGAATAACAACAATGAGCAGTTCTTC
CATSDFGQGNNNNEQFF
>NA|TRBJ1-3|NA|TRBV6-5
TGTGCCAGCAGTTACTCTGGCGGCTCTGGAAACACCATATATTTT
CASSYSGGSGNTIYF
>NA|TRBJ1-1|NA|TRBV6-2/TRBV6-3
TGTGCCAGCAGTTACTCGAGGGACACTGAAGCTTTCTTT
CASSYSRDTEAFF
>NA|TRBJ1-6|NA|TRBV5-4
TGTGCCAGCAGCGGGGGGACGTCGAGCTCCTATAATTCACCCCTCCACTTT
CASSGGTSSSYNSPLHF
>NA|TRBJ1-2|NA|TRBV7-2
TGTGCCAGCAGCTTTGGGGTTTCAAACTACACCTTC
CASSFGVSNYTF
>NA|TRBJ2-7|TRBD1|TRBV25-1
TGTGCCAGCAGTGAATGGGGGGACAGGGGGTCTTTCGGGCAGTACTTC
CASSEWGDRGSFGQYF
>NA|TRBJ2-5|NA|TRBV6-2/TRBV6-3
TGTGCCAGCAGTTACTGGGAAGAGACCCAGTACTTC
CASSYWEETQYF
>NA|TRBJ2-7|NA|TRBV10-3
TGTGCCATCAGTACCGACTCCTACGAGCAGTACTTC
CAISTDSYEQYF
>NA|TRBJ2-5|NA|TRBV30
TGTGCCTGGAGTCCTACAGGGTCAGAGACCCAGTACTTC
CAWSPTGSETQYF
>NA|TRBJ2-1|NA|TRBV5-1
TGCGCCAGCAGCTTGGTTGGGGGCGGACAACGGGAGCAGTTCTTC
CASSLVGGGQREQFF
>NA|TRBJ2-3|NA|TRBV29-1
TGCAGCGTGGCTCCTCGAGGTTCAGCAGATACGCAGTATTTT
CSVAPRGSADTQYF
>NA|TRBJ1-5|NA|TRBV19
TGTGCCAGTAGTCCTCGGACAGCTTATAGCAATCAGCCCCAGCATTTT
CASSPRTAYSNQPQHF
>NA|TRBJ2-5|NA|TRBV15
TGTGCCACCAGCAGAGGAGGAGAGGAGCCCCAAGAGACCCAGTACTTC
CATSRGGEEPQETQYF
>NA|TRBJ1-3|NA|TRBV5-5
TGTGCCAGCAGCTTGGAATTCGGGGGCTCCGGAAACACCATATATTTT
CASSLEFGGSGNTIYF
>NA|TRBJ2-7|NA|TRBV7-9
TGTGCCAGCAGCTTCCGGGACTCCTACGAGCAGTACTTC
CASSFRDSYEQYF
>NA|TRBJ1-4|TRBD1|TRBV3-1/TRBV3-2
TGTGCCAGCAGCAACGACAGGGTGGGTGAAAAACTGTTTTTT
CASSNDRVGEKLFF
>NA|TRBJ1-2|NA|TRBV27
TGTGCCAGCAGTTTATCAAGAGGGGGAGGCTACACCTTC
CASSLSRGGGYTF
>NA|TRBJ2-1|NA|TRBV30
TGTGCCTGGAAGCCTGCCGGGGGTTCCTACAATGAGCAGTTCTTC
CAWKPAGGSYNEQFF
>once|TRBJ1-1|NA|TRBV4-1
TGCGCCAGCAGCCAAGATACGGGGAATCTCATTGAAGCTTTCTTT
CASSQDTGNLIEAFF
>NA|TRBJ1-2|TRBD1|TRBV5-6
TGTGCCAGCAGCTTGGTGGGACAGGGGGCCCATGGCTACACCTTC
CASSLVGQGAHGYTF
>NA|TRBJ1-1|NA|TRBV5-1
TGCGCCAGCAGCTTGGACCCCAGCGGGGCTGAAGCTTTCTTT
CASSLDPSGAEAFF
>NA|TRBJ2-7|NA|TRBV2
TGTGCCAGCAGTGCTTCGGGACCCTACTACGAGCAGTACTTC
CASSASGPYYEQYF
>NA|TRBJ2-2|NA|TRBV15
TGTGCCACCAGCAGAGATTTCAATCTGAACACCGGGGAGCTGTTTTTT
CATSRDFNLNTGELFF
>NA|TRBJ1-2|NA|TRBV2
TGTGCCAGCAAATCGACAGGAGACTATGGCTACACCTTC
CASKSTGDYGYTF
>NA|TRBJ1-4|TRBD1|TRBV28
TGTGCCAGCAGTTTATCCCGCGGTGGGCAGGGGGCAACTAATGAAAAACTGTTTTTT
CASSLSRGGQGATNEKLFF
>NA|TRBJ1-2|NA|TRBV10-3
TGTGCCATCAGTGGGGGGGAAGGCTATGGCTACACCTTC
CAISGGEGYGYTF
>once|TRBJ1-1|NA|TRBV3-1/TRBV3-2
TGTGCCAGCAGCTCGGGGGGGCCTGAAGCTTTCTTT
CASSSGGPEAFF